This TCR beta chain is drawn from a study of blood T cells in healthy people across ages (dated by TCRdb to between 2014 and 2016). In the study overall: In model experiments, roughly one uniquely barcoded TCR beta cDNA molecule per two T cells was captured by template switching. Age-related changes in TCR beta repertoire diversity were measured in the study by deep sequencing normalized with unique cDNA molecular identifiers. The donors were split into four age groups: young (average 16 years), middle-aged (roughly 40), aged (approximately 60) and long-lived (82). To avoid experimental bias, donors of different ages were randomly spread across the sequencing lanes. For two donors (one aged 18 to 29 and one aged 80 or older), the study analyzed two additional independent replicas of 1 million unique cDNA reads from the same blood draw. Here is what the overall study found, with its caveats: Observed TCR beta diversity per million T cells fell roughly linearly with age, and a significant reduction was already apparent by age around 40. There was a strong correlation between observed TCR beta diversity and the percentage of naive T cells measured by flow cytometry. Donor CMV infection status was unknown, potentially confounding age-related changes in expanded clonotypes. Total diversity estimates from one million sequenced T cells were considered lower bounds and underestimates. Since profiling was done on bulk unsorted PBMCs, naive and antigen-experienced compartments could not be conclusively compared. Compared with the aged group, the long-lived group had more naive CD4+ T cells, fewer expanded clones and increased TCR diversity, suggesting age selection.

Between the V and J ends, shortened by 5 bases and 2 bases respectively, the junction contains 15 bases. For CDR1 and CDR2, the germline V gene lists SGHDN and FVKESK. The CDR3 goes from the cysteine to the phenylalanine over 15 residues. The DNA shown is the 45-base CDR3, in frame from base 1. The library was made by 5' RACE. Sequenced using an Illumina HiSeq 2500. A second PCR of roughly 6 to 11 cycles was run with a J-beta primer mix and a sample-barcoded 5' primer. A unique molecular identifier was introduced onto each TCR beta cDNA molecule by a template-switch 5' adaptor carrying 12 random nucleotides. At least 3 million CDR3-containing paired-end reads were obtained from each sample. All of the RNA was converted into first-strand cDNA using the Mint cDNA synthesis kit, with a TRBC-specific oligonucleotide serving as the primer. Following uracil-DNA glycosylase treatment, all cDNA underwent a first 18-cycle PCR with the universal primers M1SS and BC2_uni_R. On the authors' methods: For normalization, 1 million high-quality reads were randomly selected from each sample, with every read carrying a distinct molecular identifier. Instead of being binned into consensus sequences, reads with shared molecular identifiers were discarded. MiTCR, with a Q25 quality threshold and the strictest error-elimination algorithm, was used for CDR3 identification, clonotype clustering and error correction. A nonparametric unseen species model using Euler transformation provided a lower-bound estimate of total TCR beta diversity. TCRdb cleaned the public reads at Q25 with fastp, built clones with MiXCR and kept in-frame beta chains. Records with the same CDR3 protein are collapsed into one entry carrying the most frequent genes and DNA. The V and J calls shown here were made by TCRdb, not taken from the authors' results. This sample comprises fewer than 2,000,000 distinct CDR3 sequences, about 35% of them detected only once. Jointly, the top ten make up around 10% of the sample.

Notes on this clonotype: Its antigen is not yet known. No base-level quality is on record; no much larger clone is a single base apart.

The donors were 40 or so Caucasian individuals from Russia, aged roughly 6 to 90 years, who were systemically healthy. Each donor gave ten milliliters of peripheral blood, drawn into EDTA-treated Vacutainer tubes. PBMCs were isolated by Ficoll-Paque density-gradient centrifugation, with at least 7 million obtained per sample. Trizol reagent was used to extract total RNA from the PBMCs, yielding at least 5.5 micrograms per sample. For every donor, flow cytometry on a PBMC aliquot measured the percentage of naive CD45RAhigh/CD27high T cells. Material: blood. The TCR sequence derives from a woman aged 25 to 39 in good health. The rearrangement joined TRBV14 to TRBJ2-5, and perhaps TRBD1 as D gene, on 5 matching bases. This receptor carries the CDR3 CASSLGVSWQETQYF. Read as DNA, the sequence is TGTGCCAGCAGCTTAGGGGTGTCCTGGCAAGAGACCCAGTACTTC.